Below are 22 T cell receptor beta chains sequenced from a single sample in a study of shared clonotypes between healthy human individuals. The assay was immunoSEQ multiplex PCR, and TCRdb's table has in-frame clones only and misses some. Found here are approximately 470,000 clones, 70% to 80% of them singletons; the top ten hold about 12%. Source material: PBMCs. The receptors shown here come from a woman between 40 and 55 years old in good health. Some clones in this sample may be carry-over from other donors' samples.

This clone was observed a few times. The chain carries TRBV10-3 and TRBJ1-3; 7 nucleotides agree with TRBD1. The V and J ends lost 7 bases and 2 bases, in that order; junction bases with no gene match: 5. Per the germline V gene, CDR1 is ENHRY and CDR2 is SYGVKD. The CDR3 contains 14 residues. The chain's CDR3 is CAITQGGAGNTIYF. The DNA of the CDR3 is TGTGCCATCACCCAGGGGGGTGCTGGAAACACCATATATTTT.

The chain links TRBV6-4 to TRBJ2-2; a weak D match, TRBD2 (5 bases). Trimming took off 1 base at V and 6 bases at J, with 9 bases between the two ends. The CDR3 is made up of 14 amino acids. Germline V CDR1 and CDR2: MRHNA, SNTAGT. CDR3 nucleotide sequence: TGTGCCAGCAGTGACTTCCCGGAGGCCGGGGAGCTGTTTTTT. Translation: CASSDFPEAGELFF.

In nucleotides, the CDR3 is TGTGCCAGCAGAACCTATGAGACCCAGTACTTC. The encoded protein is CASRTYETQYF. The chain recombines TRBV7-2 with TRBJ2-5; D gene ambiguous. CDR1 and CDR2 from the germline V gene are SGHTA and FQGNSA. V dropped 6 bases and J dropped 5 bases, with 7 bases sitting between them. The CDR3 sequence is 11 residues long.

The chain uses TRBV10-2 and TRBJ2-1; tentatively, D is TRBD1 (6 bases). V was shortened by 5 bases and J by 0 bases, with 11 bases between the two germline ends. The CDR3 runs to 15 residues. The germline V gene encodes CDR1 WSHSY and CDR2 SAAADI. CDR3 nucleotide sequence: TGCGCCAGCAGTACAGTAGGGGGCTCCTACAATGAGCAGTTCTTC. Translation: CASSTVGGSYNEQFF.

The rearrangement joins TRBV7-8 to TRBJ2-3, with D possibly TRBD2 on 6 matching bases. There are 17 residues in the CDR3. The V end was cut by 0 bases, the J end by 5 bases, with 18 bases between. CDR1 is SGHVS and CDR2 is FQNEAQ in the germline V gene. CDR3 nucleotides: TGTGCCAGCAGCTTAGCAAGAACCGGGAGAGGTATAGATACGCAGTATTTT. Translated, it gives CASSLARTGRGIDTQYF.

This clone was seen once. The V gene is TRBV12-5, the J gene TRBJ2-1, with 9 positions matching TRBD2. The CDR3 has 15 amino acids. CDR1 and CDR2 from the germline V gene are LGHNT and FRNRAP. V gave up 6 bases and J gave up 7 bases; unmatched junction bases: 10. CDR3 nucleotides: TGTGCTAGTGGACCCTCAGGGACTAGCTTAAATGAGCAGTTCTTC. It is translated as CASGPSGTSLNEQFF.

The count of this clone is one. The chain is built from TRBV12-5 and TRBJ2-7, with 7 bases fitting TRBD1. V was clipped by 1 base and J by 6 bases; unmatched bases: 3. CDR1 is LGHNT and CDR2 is FRNRAP in the germline V gene. This CDR3 comprises 13 residues. CDR3 sequence: CASGLEGGAEQYF. CDR3 bases: TGTGCTAGTGGTTTGGAAGGGGGCGCCGAGCAGTACTTC.

The CDR3 sequence: CASRQQGGGTEAFF. DNA of the CDR3: TGTGCCAGCAGACAACAGGGAGGGGGGACTGAAGCTTTCTTT. The gene calls are TRBV7-2 and TRBJ1-1, with a tentative D call TRBD1 (6 bases). Germline assignment: CDR1 SGHTA and CDR2 FQGNSA. The CDR3 extends over 14 amino acids. The V gene lost 6 bases and the J gene lost 5 bases, with 16 bases spanning the gap.

This clone was observed many times. This specimen includes other DNA sequences encoding the same CDR3. The V call is TRBV7-2, the J call TRBJ1-4, with D hard to call. Trimming left V 5 bases short and J 8 bases short, with 12 bases between. The CDR3 covers 13 residues. Germline V gene lookup returns CDR1 SGHTA and CDR2 FQGNSA. The CDR3 DNA reads as TGTGCCAGCAGCCCCGCGGCAGTCGAAAAACTGTTTTTT. This codes for CASSPAAVEKLFF. Full variable domain (remainder filled in from reference TRBV7-2 and TRBJ1-4): GAGVSQSPSNKVTEKGKDVELRCDPISGHTALYWYRQSLGQGLEFLIYFQGNSAPDKSGLPSDRFSAERTGGSVSTLTIQRTQQEDSAVYLCASSPAAVEKLFFGSGTQLSVL.

The J gene is TRBJ2-7, the V gene TRBV27, with D perhaps assigned TRBD1 or TRBD2 (6 bases each). Germline V gives CDR1 MNHEY, CDR2 SMNVEV (reference sequence). This CDR3 region has 15 residues. Trimming removed 5 bases from V and 1 base from J, with 15 bases in between. CDR3 DNA sequence: TGTGCCAGCAGTCGGTTGGGGGGCCAGTCCTACGAGCAGTACTTC. This sequence encodes CASSRLGGQSYEQYF.

V and J are TRBV2 and TRBJ2-7; 8 bases agree with TRBD1. V lost 6 bases, J lost 6 bases, and 10 bases stayed unmatched. The CDR3 runs 14 residues. Germline assignment: CDR1 SNHLY and CDR2 FYNNEI. The CDR3 nucleotides read TGTGCCAGCAGCGAACGGACAGGGTTCTCCGAGCAGTACTTC. It encodes CASSERTGFSEQYF.

The gene calls are TRBV5-6 and TRBJ2-5; 7 nucleotides align to TRBD1. The CDR3 totals 14 residues. In germline, CDR1 is SGHDT, CDR2 YYEEEE. Trimming at V came to 4 bases and at J to 4 bases, leaving 7 bases not matched to a gene. The CDR3 reads CASSLRQGGETQYF. The CDR3 bases are TGTGCCAGCAGCCTGAGACAGGGTGGAGAGACCCAGTACTTC. Variable domain in full (rest from reference TRBV5-6 and TRBJ2-5): DAGVTQSPTHLIKTRGQQVTLRCSPKSGHDTVSWYQQALGQGPQFIFQYYEEEERQRGNFPDRFSGHQFPNYSSELNVNALLLGDSALYLCASSLRQGGETQYFGPGTRLLVL.

The chain employs TRBV11-2 and TRBJ1-1, with a weak D call TRBD1 (5 bases). The CDR3 length is 14 residues. The V and J ends lost 3 bases and 3 bases respectively, with 11 bases between them. CDR1 and CDR2 from the germline V gene are SGHAT and FQNNGV. This CDR3 is CASSFQGFDTEAFF. CDR3 nucleotides: TGTGCCAGCAGCTTCCAGGGTTTTGACACTGAAGCTTTCTTT.

This chain uses TRBV18 with TRBJ2-5; perhaps TRBD2 as D (5 bases). This CDR3 has 14 amino acids. Germline lookup yields CDR1 KGHSH and CDR2 LQKENI. V was trimmed by 2 bases and J by 5 bases, leaving 12 bases between them. CDR3 residues: CASSPARSGETQYF. The CDR3 bases are TGTGCCAGCTCACCAGCACGTTCGGGGGAGACCCAGTACTTC.

This chain links TRBV2 with TRBJ2-3; TRBD1 matches at 7 bases. The CDR3 runs to 14 residues. Looked up from germline, CDR1 is SNHLY and CDR2 is FYNNEI. V trimming: 5 bases; J trimming: 5 bases; junction bases outside the gene matches: 7. This chain's CDR3 is CASSSDRVEDTQYF. In DNA form, the CDR3 reads TGTGCCAGCAGTTCCGACAGGGTTGAAGATACGCAGTATTTT.

This chain uses TRBV6-1 with TRBJ2-7; maybe TRBD2 (6 bases). Germline assignment: CDR1 MNHNS and CDR2 SASEGT. There are 12 residues in the CDR3. Trimming took off 10 bases at V and 4 bases at J, with 14 bases between the two ends. The DNA for the CDR3 is TGTGCCATCAGGGACTTTAAATACGAGCAGTACTTC. Encoded protein: CAIRDFKYEQYF.

As concerns this clone: Since a far larger clone is one base different, this is likely a read error. Other nucleotide sequences in the sample specify the same CDR3. The chain links TRBV30 to TRBJ2-5; D gene uncertain. Germline V gene lookup returns CDR1 GTSNPN and CDR2 SVGIG (reference sequence). The CDR3 is 13 amino acids. Trimming pared 1 base from V and 5 bases from J, leaving 11 bases between. The CDR3: CAWSDLDKETQYF. For the CDR3, the DNA is TGTGCCTGGAGTGATTTAGATAAGGAGACCCAGTACTTC.

Concerning this clone: A read error may be the cause here, since a much bigger clone is one base away. This sample includes further DNA sequences coding for the same CDR3. The chain couples TRBV29-1 to TRBJ1-1; no reliable D call. Germline CDR1 SQVTM, CDR2 ANQGSEA. CDR3 length: 9 residues. CDR3 DNA: TGCAGCGTTGACACTGAGGCTTTCTTT. The encoded protein is CSVDTEAFF.

The chain links TRBV7-3 to TRBJ1-2; 7 bases map to TRBD1. CDR3 length: 13 amino acids. Germline V gene lookup returns CDR1 SGHTA and CDR2 FQGTGA. Unmatched junction bases numbered 7, after V lost 5 bases and J lost 7 bases. The CDR3 DNA is TGTGCCAGCAGCGACTCGACAGGGTTTGGCTACACCTTC. Amino acid sequence: CASSDSTGFGYTF.

As to this clone: A read error may produce the germline difference seen at one junction end. The chain carries TRBV7-7 and TRBJ2-1; TRBD2 is a possible D gene (6 bases). There are 15 residues in the CDR3. Germline CDR1 reads SSHAT; CDR2 reads FNYEAQ (reference sequence). In DNA form, the CDR3 reads TGTGCTAGCAGCTCCCGGGTAGGGACTCACAATGAGCAGTTCTTC. Its translation: CASSSRVGTHNEQFF. Together with reference TRBV7-7 and TRBJ2-1, the CDR3 gives the full variable domain: GAGVSQSPRYKVTKRGQDVTLRCDPISSHATLYWYQQALGQGPEFLTYFNYEAQPDKSGLPSDRFSAERPEGSISTLTIQRTEQRDSAMYRCASSSRVGTHNEQFFGPGTRLTVL.

The rearrangement uses TRBV5-4 and TRBJ1-5; D is possibly TRBD1 (5 bases). Per the germline V gene, CDR1 is SGHNT and CDR2 is YYREEE (reference sequence). Trimming removed 0 bases at V and 1 base at J, with 8 bases between. The CDR3 is 15 amino acids. CDR3 in amino acids: CASSLGQGSNQPQHF. The CDR3 nucleotides are TGTGCCAGCAGCTTGGGTCAGGGCAGCAATCAGCCCCAGCATTTT. Complete variable domain (other parts from reference TRBV5-4 and TRBJ1-5): ETGVTQSPTHLIKTRGQQVTLRCSSQSGHNTVSWYQQALGQGPQFIFQYYREEENGRGNFPPRFSGLQFPNYSSELNVNALELDDSALYLCASSLGQGSNQPQHFGDGTRLSIL.

The rearrangement links TRBV7-2 to TRBJ2-3; TRBD1 or TRBD2 may be the D gene (5 bases each). The V and J ends lost 5 bases and 9 bases respectively, with 12 bases between them. This CDR3 region has 12 residues. CDR1 and CDR2 from the germline V gene are SGHTA and FQGNSA. The CDR3 coding sequence is TGTGCCAGCAGCGGGCGAGGGGACACGCAGTATTTT. This translates into CASSGRGDTQYF.